The T cell receptor (beta chain) described here comes from a study of Ad26.COV2.S vaccination and SARS-CoV-2 variants. Indicated treatment: 15 to 20 received Ad26.COV2.S at low or high dose, single or two shots; about 5 received placebo; per-sample allocation not given. Sampling took place 63 days after the first vaccine or placebo injection. The repertoire was sequenced with immunoSEQ multiplex PCR; TCRdb's copy has only in-frame clones and lacks some. The table includes approximately 420,000 clones, around 85% detected once. This clone showed up just a few times. The receptor's source is a person aged 18-65 years who received the Ad26.COV2.S COVID-19 vaccine or a placebo. The source was peripheral blood, collected in a trial of Ad26.COV2.S vaccine versus placebo.

CDR3 loop: CSVEIVAKETQYF. CDR3 DNA: TGCAGCGTTGAAATAGTAGCTAAAGAGACCCAGTACTTC. The chain recombines TRBV29-1 with TRBJ2-5; no reliable D call. CDR3 length: 13 amino acids. Between the trimmed V and J ends, which lost 2 bases and 3 bases, there was a span of 10 bases. Germline lookup yields CDR1 SQVTM and CDR2 ANQGSEA.